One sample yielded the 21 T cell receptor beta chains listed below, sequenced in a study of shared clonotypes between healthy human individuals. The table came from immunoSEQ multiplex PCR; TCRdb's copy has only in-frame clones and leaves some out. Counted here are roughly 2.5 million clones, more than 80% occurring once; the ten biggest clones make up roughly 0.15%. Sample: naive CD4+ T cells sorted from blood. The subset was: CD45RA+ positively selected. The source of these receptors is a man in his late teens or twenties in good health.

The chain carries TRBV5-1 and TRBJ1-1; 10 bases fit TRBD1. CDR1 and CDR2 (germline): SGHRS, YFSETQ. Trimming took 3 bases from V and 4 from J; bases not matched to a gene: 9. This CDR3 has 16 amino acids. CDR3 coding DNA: TGCGCCAGCAGCTCGACAGGGGGCGGGATAGGCACTGAAGCTTTCTTT. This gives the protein CASSSTGGGIGTEAFF.

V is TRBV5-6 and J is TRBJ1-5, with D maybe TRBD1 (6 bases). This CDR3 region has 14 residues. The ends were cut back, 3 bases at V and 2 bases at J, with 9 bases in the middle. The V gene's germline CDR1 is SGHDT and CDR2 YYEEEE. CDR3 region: CASSYRDGNQPQHF. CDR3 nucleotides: TGTGCCAGCAGCTACAGGGATGGCAATCAGCCCCAGCATTTT.

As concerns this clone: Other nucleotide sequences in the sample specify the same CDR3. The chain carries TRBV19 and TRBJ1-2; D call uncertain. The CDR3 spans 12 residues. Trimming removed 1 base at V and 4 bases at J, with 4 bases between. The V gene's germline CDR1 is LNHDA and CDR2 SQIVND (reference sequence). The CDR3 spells CASSIGRYGYTF. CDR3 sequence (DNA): TGTGCCAGTAGTATAGGTCGCTATGGCTACACCTTC.

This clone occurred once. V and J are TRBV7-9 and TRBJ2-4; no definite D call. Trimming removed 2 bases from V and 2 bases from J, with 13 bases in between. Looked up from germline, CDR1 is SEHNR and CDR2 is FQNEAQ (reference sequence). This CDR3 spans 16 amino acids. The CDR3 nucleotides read TGTGCCAGCAGCTTAAGGTCTCCAGTTACCAAAAACATTCAGTACTTC. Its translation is CASSLRSPVTKNIQYF.

Here the CDR3 reads CASSEAGELFF. The DNA of the CDR3 is TGTGCCAGCAGTGAAGCTGGGGAGCTGTTTTTT. The chain links TRBV6-1 to TRBJ2-2; D is unresolved. The CDR3 length is 11 residues. The germline gives CDR1 MNHNS, CDR2 SASEGT. Trimming left V 0 bases short and J 8 bases short, with 1 base between.

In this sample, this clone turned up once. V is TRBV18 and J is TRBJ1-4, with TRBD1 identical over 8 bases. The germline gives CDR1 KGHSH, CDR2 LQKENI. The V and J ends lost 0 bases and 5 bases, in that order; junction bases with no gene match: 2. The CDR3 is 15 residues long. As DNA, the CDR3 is TGTGCCAGCTCACCACCTGACAGGGGAAATGAAAAACTGTTTTTT. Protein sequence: CASSPPDRGNEKLFF.

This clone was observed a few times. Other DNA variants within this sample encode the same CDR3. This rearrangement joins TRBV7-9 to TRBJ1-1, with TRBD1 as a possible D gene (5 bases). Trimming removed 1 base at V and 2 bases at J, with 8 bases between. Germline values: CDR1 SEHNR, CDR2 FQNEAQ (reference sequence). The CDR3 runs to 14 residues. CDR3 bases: TGTGCCAGCAGCTTAGGTCGGGGCAACACTGAAGCTTTCTTT. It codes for CASSLGRGNTEAFF. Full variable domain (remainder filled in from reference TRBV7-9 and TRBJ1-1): DTGVSQNPRHKITKRGQNVTFRCDPISEHNRLYWYRQTLGQGPEFLTYFQNEAQLEKSRLLSDRFSAERPKGSFSTLEIQRTEQGDSAMYLCASSLGRGNTEAFFGQGTRLTVV.

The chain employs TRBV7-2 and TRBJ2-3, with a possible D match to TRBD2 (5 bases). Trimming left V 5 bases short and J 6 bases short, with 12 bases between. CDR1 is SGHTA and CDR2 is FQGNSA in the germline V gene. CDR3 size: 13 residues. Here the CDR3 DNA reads TGTGCCAGCAGCCCCGGGATCCAGGATACGCAGTATTTT. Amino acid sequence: CASSPGIQDTQYF.

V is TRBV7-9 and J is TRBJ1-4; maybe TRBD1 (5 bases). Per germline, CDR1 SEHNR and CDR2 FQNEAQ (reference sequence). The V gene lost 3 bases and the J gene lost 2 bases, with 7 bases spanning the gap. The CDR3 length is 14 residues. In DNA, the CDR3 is TGTGCCAGCAGCTTTGACAGCACTAATGAAAAACTGTTTTTT. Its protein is CASSFDSTNEKLFF.

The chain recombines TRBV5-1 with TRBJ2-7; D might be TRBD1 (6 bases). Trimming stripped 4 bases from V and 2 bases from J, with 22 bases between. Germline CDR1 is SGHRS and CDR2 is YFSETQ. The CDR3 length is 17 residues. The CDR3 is CASSRHRTAVIPYEQYF. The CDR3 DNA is TGCGCCAGCAGCCGGCATCGGACAGCCGTTATTCCCTACGAGCAGTACTTC.

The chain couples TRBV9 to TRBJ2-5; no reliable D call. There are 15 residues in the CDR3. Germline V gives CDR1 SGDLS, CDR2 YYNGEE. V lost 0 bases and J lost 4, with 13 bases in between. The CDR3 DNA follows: TGTGCCAGCAGCGTAGCTACCGTGGAATCAGAGACCCAGTACTTC. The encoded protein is CASSVATVESETQYF.

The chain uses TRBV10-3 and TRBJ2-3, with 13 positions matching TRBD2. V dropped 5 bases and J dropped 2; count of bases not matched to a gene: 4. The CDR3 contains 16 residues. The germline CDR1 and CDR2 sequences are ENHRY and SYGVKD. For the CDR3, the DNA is TGTGCCATCAGTCGGACTAGCGGGGGCGCCACAGATACGCAGTATTTT. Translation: CAISRTSGGATDTQYF.

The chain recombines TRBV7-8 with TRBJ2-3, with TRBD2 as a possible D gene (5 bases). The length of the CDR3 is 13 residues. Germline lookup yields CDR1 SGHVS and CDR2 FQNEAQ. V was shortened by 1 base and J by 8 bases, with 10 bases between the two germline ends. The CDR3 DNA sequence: TGTGCCAGCAGCTTAGGAGGGCGGCCTACGCAGTATTTT. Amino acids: CASSLGGRPTQYF.

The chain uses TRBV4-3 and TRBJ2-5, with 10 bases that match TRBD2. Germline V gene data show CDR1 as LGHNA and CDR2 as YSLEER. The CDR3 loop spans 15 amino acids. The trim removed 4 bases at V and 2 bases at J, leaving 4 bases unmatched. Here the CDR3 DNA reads TGCGCCAGCAGCCCATCACTAGCGGGACAAGAGACCCAGTACTTC. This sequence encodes CASSPSLAGQETQYF.

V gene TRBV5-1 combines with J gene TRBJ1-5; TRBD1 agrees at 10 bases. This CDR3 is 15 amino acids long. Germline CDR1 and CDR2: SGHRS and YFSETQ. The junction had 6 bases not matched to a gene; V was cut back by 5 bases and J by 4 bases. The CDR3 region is CASRPTGGSNQPQHF. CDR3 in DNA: TGCGCCAGCAGGCCGACAGGGGGCAGTAATCAGCCCCAGCATTTT.

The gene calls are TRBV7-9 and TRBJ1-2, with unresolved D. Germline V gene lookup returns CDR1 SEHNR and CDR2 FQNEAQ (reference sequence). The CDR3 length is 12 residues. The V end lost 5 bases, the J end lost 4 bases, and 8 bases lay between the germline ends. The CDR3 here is CASSMALYGYTF. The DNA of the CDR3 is TGTGCCAGCAGCATGGCCCTCTATGGCTACACCTTC.

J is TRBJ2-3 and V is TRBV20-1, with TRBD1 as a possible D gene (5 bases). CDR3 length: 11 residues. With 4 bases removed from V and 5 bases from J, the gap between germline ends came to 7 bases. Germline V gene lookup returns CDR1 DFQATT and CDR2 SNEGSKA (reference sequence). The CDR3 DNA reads TGCAGTGCTAAGACAGAAGATACGCAGTATTTT. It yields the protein CSAKTEDTQYF.

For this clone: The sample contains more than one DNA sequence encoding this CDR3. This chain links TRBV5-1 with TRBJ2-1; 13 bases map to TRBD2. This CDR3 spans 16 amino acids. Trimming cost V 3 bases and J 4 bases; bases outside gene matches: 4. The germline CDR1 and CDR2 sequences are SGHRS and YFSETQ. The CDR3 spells CASSSPGLAGYNEQFF. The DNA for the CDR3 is TGCGCCAGCAGCTCCCCGGGACTAGCGGGGTACAATGAGCAGTTCTTC.

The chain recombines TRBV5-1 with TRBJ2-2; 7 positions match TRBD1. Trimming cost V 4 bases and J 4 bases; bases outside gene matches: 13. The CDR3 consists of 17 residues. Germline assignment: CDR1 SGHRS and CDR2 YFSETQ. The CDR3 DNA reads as TGCGCCAGCAGCCCGGGACAGTACCCCGGGGTCACCGGGGAGCTGTTTTTT. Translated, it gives CASSPGQYPGVTGELFF.

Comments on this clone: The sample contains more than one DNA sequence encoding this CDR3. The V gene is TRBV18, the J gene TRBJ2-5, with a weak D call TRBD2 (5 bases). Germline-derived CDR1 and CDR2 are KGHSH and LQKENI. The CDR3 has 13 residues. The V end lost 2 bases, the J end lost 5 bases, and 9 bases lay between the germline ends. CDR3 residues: CASSPTGVETQYF. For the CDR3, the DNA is TGTGCCAGCTCACCAACCGGGGTCGAGACCCAGTACTTC.

CDR3 in amino acids: CASSQQGRYTEAFF. The CDR3 DNA follows: TGTGCCAGTAGTCAGCAGGGGAGGTACACTGAAGCTTTCTTT. The chain carries TRBV19 and TRBJ1-1; perhaps TRBD1 as D (6 bases). Trimming left V 5 bases short and J 3 bases short, with 13 bases between. Germline CDR1 reads LNHDA; CDR2 reads SQIVND (reference sequence). This CDR3 is 14 amino acids long. Drawing the rest from reference TRBV19 and TRBJ1-1, the complete variable domain is DGGITQSPKYLFRKEGQNVTLSCEQNLNHDAMYWYRQDPGQGLRLIYYSQIVNDFQKGDIAEGYSVSREKKESFPLTVTSAQKNPTAFYLCASSQQGRYTEAFFGQGTRLTVV.